This T cell receptor beta chain was observed in a study of CD8 T cells in ankylosing spondylitis. This clonotype was counted a single time. Its matching antigen is unknown. Germline V gene lookup returns CDR1 MNHEY and CDR2 SVGEGT. The CDR3 spans 16 residues. V lost 2 bases to trimming and J lost 2 bases; unmatched junction nucleotides: 7. Study outcomes and limitations: The authors found the disease-linked clones to be CD8+ and relatively rare in peripheral blood.

TCRdb reprocessed the 5' RACE reads via MiXCR and lists one record per CDR3 protein. Of 200,000 to 300,000 distinct CDR3 sequences listed, more than 20% are singletons. The chain is built from TRBV6-2 or TRBV6-3 and TRBJ2-7; 9 nucleotides agree with TRBD2. This clonotype was obtained from a male donor with ankylosing spondylitis or in good health (not recorded which). The sequenced sample was blood, either unsorted or a sorted T cell fraction (not recorded which). As DNA, the CDR3 is TGTGCCAGCAGTTACAGGCTAGCGGGACCAACCTACGAGCAGTACTTC. This sequence encodes CASSYRLAGPTYEQYF.